This TCR beta chain was profiled in a study of blood T cell repertoires in COVID-19. The germline gives CDR1 SNHLY, CDR2 FYNNEI. This CDR3 is built from 12 residues. V was clipped by 6 bases and J by 5 bases, with 10 bases between them. The protocol was immunoSEQ multiplex PCR, while the TCRdb copy is restricted to in-frame clones and leaves out a portion. The sample lists about 98,000 clones, approximately 84% occurring once. This clone was seen only once. The receptor was isolated from a woman aged 80 or older with acute or convalescent COVID-19. The rearrangement links TRBV2 to TRBJ2-5, with a possible D match to TRBD2 (5 bases). Sequenced material: peripheral blood. The CDR3 nucleotides are TGTGCCAGCAGCGTCGGCGGGGAGACCCAGTACTTC. Its translation: CASSVGGETQYF.